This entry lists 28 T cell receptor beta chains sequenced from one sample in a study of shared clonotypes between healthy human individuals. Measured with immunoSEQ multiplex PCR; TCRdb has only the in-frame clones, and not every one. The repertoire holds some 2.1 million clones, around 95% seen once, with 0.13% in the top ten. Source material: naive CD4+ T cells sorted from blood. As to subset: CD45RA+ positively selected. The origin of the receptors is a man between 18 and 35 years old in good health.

The CDR3: CASSLITGGSYNEQFF. In DNA form, the CDR3 reads TGTGCCAGTAGTCTTATTACAGGGGGTTCCTACAATGAGCAGTTCTTC. The chain joins TRBV19 to TRBJ2-1, with TRBD1 matching 8 bases. Germline lookup yields CDR1 LNHDA and CDR2 SQIVND (reference sequence). V was pared by 5 bases and J by 1 base, with 7 bases of the junction left unmatched. CDR3 length equals 16 residues.

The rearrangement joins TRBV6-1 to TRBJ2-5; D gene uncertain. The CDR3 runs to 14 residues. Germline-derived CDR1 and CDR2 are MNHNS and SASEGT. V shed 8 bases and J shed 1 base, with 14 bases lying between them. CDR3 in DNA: TGTGCCAGCCGACATTTAGCTGCCCAAGAGACCCAGTACTTC. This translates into CASRHLAAQETQYF.

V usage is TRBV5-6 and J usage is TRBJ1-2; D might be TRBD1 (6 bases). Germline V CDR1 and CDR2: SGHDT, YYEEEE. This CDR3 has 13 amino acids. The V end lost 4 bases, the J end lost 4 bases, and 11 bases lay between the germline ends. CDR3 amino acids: CASSPTGLYGYTF. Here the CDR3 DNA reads TGTGCCAGCAGCCCGACAGGTCTCTATGGCTACACCTTC.

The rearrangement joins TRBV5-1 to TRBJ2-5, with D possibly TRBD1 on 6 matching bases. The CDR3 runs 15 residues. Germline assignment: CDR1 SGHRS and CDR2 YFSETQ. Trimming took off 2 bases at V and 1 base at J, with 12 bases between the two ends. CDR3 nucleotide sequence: TGCGCCAGCAGCTTACTTACAGGGACCCAAGAGACCCAGTACTTC. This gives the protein CASSLLTGTQETQYF. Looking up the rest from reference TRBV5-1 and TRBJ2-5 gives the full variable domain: KAGVTQTPRYLIKTRGQQVTLSCSPISGHRSVSWYQQTPGQGLQFLFEYFSETQRNKGNFPGRFSGRQFSNSRSEMNVSTLELGDSALYLCASSLLTGTQETQYFGPGTRLLVL.

CDR3 sequence (DNA): TGTGCCAGCAGCGTAGGACCACGTTCAAGCGAGCAGTACTTC. Residues: CASSVGPRSSEQYF. The chain employs TRBV9 and TRBJ2-7; D is ambiguous. The V gene lost 0 bases and the J gene lost 6 bases, with 13 bases spanning the gap. The CDR3 spans 14 residues. CDR1 SGDLS and CDR2 YYNGEE come from the germline V gene.

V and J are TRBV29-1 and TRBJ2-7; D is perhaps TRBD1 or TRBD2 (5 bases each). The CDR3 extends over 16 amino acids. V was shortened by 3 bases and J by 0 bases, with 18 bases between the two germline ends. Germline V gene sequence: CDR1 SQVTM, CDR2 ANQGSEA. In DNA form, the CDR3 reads TGCAGCGTTGACCACCGGGGCCCAGGGAGCTCCTACGAGCAGTACTTC. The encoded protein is CSVDHRGPGSSYEQYF.

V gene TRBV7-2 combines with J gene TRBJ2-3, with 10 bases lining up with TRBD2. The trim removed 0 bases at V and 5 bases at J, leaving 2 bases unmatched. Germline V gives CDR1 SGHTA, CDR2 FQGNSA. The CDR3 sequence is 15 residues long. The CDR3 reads CASSLAASGGDTQYF. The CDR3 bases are TGTGCCAGCAGCTTAGCGGCTAGCGGGGGAGATACGCAGTATTTT.

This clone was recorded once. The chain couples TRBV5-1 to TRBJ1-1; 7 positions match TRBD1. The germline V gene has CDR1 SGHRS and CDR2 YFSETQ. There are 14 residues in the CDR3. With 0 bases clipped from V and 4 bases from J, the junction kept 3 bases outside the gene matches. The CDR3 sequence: CASSLEGAFTEAFF. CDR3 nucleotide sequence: TGCGCCAGCAGCTTGGAGGGGGCGTTCACTGAAGCTTTCTTT.

CDR3 bases: TGTGCCAGCAGTGAAGATCAGCTAGCGGGGGAGACCCAGTACTTC. Protein: CASSEDQLAGETQYF. V usage is TRBV6-1 and J usage is TRBJ2-5; TRBD2 aligns across 9 bases. The CDR3 is 15 amino acids. V shed 1 base, J shed 5 bases, and the junction held 5 bases outside the gene matches. Germline V CDR1 and CDR2: MNHNS, SASEGT.

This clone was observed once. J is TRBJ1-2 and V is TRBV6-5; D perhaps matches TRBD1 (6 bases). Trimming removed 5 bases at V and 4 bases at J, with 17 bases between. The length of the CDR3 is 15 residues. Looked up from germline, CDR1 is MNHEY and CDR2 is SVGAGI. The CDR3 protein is CASSTGMGATYGYTF. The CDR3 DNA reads TGTGCCAGCAGTACGGGAATGGGGGCTACCTATGGCTACACCTTC.

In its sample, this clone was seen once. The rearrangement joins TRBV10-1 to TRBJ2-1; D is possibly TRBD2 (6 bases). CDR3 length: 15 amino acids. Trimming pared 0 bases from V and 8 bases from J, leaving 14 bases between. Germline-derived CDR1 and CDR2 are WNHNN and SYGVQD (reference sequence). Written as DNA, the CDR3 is TGCGCCAGCAGTGAGTCCTGGGGGGTTTTGGATGAGCAGTTCTTC. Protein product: CASSESWGVLDEQFF.

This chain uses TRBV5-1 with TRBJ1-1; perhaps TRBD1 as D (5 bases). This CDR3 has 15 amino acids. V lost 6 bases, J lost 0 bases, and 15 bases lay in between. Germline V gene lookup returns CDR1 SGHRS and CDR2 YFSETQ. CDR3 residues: CASTQGGTLNTEAFF. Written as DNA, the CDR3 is TGCGCCAGCACTCAGGGAGGGACCTTGAACACTGAAGCTTTCTTT. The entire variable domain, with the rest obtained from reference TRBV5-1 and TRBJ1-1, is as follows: KAGVTQTPRYLIKTRGQQVTLSCSPISGHRSVSWYQQTPGQGLQFLFEYFSETQRNKGNFPGRFSGRQFSNSRSEMNVSTLELGDSALYLCASTQGGTLNTEAFFGQGTRLTVV.

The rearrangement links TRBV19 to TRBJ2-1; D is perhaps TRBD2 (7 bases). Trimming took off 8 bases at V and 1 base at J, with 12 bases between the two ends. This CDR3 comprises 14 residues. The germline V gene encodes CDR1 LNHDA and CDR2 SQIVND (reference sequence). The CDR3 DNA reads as TGTGCCAGTGGGGAGGGGGGTTCCTACAATGAGCAGTTCTTC. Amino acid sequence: CASGEGGSYNEQFF.

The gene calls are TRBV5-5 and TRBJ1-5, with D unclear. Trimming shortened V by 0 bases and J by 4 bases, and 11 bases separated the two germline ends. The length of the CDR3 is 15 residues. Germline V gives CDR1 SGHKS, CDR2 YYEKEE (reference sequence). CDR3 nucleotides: TGTGCCAGCAGCTTGGCCCCACTCCCTAATCAGCCCCAGCATTTT. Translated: CASSLAPLPNQPQHF.

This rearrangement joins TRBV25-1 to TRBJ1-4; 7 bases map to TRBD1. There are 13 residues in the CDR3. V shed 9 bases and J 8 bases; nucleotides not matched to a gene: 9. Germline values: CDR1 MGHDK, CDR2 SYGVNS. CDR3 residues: CASRRQGGEKLFF. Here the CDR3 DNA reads TGTGCCAGTAGACGACAGGGAGGAGAAAAACTGTTTTTT.

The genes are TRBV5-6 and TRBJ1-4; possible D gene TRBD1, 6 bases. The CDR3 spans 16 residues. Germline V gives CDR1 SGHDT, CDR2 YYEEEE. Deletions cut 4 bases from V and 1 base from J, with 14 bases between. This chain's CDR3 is CASSRRGTGTNEKLFF. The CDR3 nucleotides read TGTGCCAGCAGCCGAAGGGGGACCGGAACTAATGAAAAACTGTTTTTT.

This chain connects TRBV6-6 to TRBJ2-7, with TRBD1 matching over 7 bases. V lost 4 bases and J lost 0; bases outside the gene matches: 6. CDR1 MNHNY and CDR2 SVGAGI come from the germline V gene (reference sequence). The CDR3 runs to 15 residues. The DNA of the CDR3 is TGTGCCAGCAGTTCCCTACAGGGGCCCTCCTACGAGCAGTACTTC. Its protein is CASSSLQGPSYEQYF.

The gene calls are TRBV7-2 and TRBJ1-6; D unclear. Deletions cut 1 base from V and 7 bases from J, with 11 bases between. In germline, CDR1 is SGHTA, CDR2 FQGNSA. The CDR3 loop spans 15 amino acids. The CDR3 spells CASSLVRRVNSPLHF. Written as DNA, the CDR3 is TGTGCCAGCAGCTTAGTCCGAAGGGTAAATTCACCCCTCCACTTT. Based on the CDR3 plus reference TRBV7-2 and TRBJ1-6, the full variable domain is GAGVSQSPSNKVTEKGKDVELRCDPISGHTALYWYRQSLGQGLEFLIYFQGNSAPDKSGLPSDRFSAERTGGSVSTLTIQRTQQEDSAVYLCASSLVRRVNSPLHFGNGTRLTVT.

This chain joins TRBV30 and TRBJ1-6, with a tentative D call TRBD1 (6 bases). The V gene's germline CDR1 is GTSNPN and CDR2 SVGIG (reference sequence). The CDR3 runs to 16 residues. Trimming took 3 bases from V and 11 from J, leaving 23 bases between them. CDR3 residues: CAWSPPGGASDTPLHF. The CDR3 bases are TGTGCCTGGAGCCCGCCTGGGGGGGCCTCTGATACACCCCTCCACTTT.

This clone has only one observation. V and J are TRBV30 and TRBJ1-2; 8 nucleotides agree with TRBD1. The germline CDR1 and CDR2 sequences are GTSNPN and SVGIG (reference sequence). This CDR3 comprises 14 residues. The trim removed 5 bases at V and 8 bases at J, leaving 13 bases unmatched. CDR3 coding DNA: TGTGCCTGGGTGACAGGGGACCGTGGAGGGGGCTACACCTTC. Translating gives CAWVTGDRGGGYTF. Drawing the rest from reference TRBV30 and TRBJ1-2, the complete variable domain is SQTIHQWPATLVQPVGSPLSLECTVEGTSNPNLYWYRQAAGRGLQLLFYSVGIGQISSEVPQNLSASRPQDRQFILSSKKLLLSDSGFYLCAWVTGDRGGGYTFGSGTRLTVV.

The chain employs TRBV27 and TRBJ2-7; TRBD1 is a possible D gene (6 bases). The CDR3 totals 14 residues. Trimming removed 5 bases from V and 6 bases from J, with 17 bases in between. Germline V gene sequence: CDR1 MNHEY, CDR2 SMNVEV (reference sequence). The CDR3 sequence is CASSPLQGSGEQYF. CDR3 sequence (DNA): TGTGCCAGCAGTCCACTCCAGGGGTCTGGCGAGCAGTACTTC.

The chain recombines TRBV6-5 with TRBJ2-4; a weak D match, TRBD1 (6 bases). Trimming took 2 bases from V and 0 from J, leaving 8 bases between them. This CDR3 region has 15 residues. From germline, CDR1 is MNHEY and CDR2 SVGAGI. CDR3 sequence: CASSYARGAKNIQYF. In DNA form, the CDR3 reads TGTGCCAGCAGTTACGCCAGGGGAGCCAAAAACATTCAGTACTTC.

This CDR3 reads CASSETSGDEQYF. For the CDR3, the DNA is TGTGCCAGCAGCGAGACTAGCGGGGACGAGCAGTACTTC. The genes are TRBV7-9 and TRBJ2-7, with 11 nucleotides matching TRBD2. V gave up 5 bases and J gave up 5 bases; unmatched junction bases: 2. Germline assignment: CDR1 SEHNR and CDR2 FQNEAQ (reference sequence). The CDR3 sequence is 13 residues long.

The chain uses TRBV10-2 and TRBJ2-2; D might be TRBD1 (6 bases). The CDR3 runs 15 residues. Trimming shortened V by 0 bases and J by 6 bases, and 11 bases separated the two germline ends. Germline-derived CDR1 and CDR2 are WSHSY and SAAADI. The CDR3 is CASSESNQGPGELFF. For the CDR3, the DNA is TGCGCCAGCAGTGAGTCAAATCAGGGGCCCGGGGAGCTGTTTTTT.

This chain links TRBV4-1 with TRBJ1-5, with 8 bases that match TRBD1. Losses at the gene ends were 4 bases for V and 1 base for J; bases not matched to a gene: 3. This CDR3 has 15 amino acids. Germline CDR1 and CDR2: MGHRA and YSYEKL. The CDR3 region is CASSLRQGSNQPQHF. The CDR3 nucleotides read TGCGCCAGCAGCCTTAGACAGGGGAGCAATCAGCCCCAGCATTTT.

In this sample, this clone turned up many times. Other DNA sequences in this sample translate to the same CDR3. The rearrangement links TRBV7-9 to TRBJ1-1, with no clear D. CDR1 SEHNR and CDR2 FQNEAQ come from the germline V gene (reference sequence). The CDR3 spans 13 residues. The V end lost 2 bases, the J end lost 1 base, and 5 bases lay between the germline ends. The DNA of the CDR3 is TGTGCCAGCAGCTTACAAGAGAACACTGAAGCTTTCTTT. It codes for CASSLQENTEAFF.

The chain's CDR3 is CASSEAGALYEQYF. In DNA form, the CDR3 reads TGTGCCAGCAGTGAAGCCGGAGCACTCTACGAGCAGTACTTC. The chain has TRBV6-1 and TRBJ2-7; no definite D call. V was clipped by 0 bases and J by 3 bases, with 9 bases between them. Germline V gene lookup returns CDR1 MNHNS and CDR2 SASEGT. This CDR3 is 14 amino acids long.

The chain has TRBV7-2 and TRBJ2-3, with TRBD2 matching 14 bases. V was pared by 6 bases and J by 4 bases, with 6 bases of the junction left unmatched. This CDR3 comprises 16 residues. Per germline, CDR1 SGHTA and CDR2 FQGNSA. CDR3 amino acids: CASRGLAGGIADTQYF. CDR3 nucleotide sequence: TGTGCCAGCAGAGGACTAGCGGGAGGTATCGCAGATACGCAGTATTTT.